Below, one T cell receptor beta chain is given with its context. The antigen remains unidentified. The data derive from a study of T-cell reconstitution after alpha-beta-depleted transplantation in children. General study results and limits: After transplant, at about two months, alpha-beta T cells were reportedly derived from several hundred expanded graft clones. Most T-cell counts and diversity one year after the transplant came from T cells that were newly produced.

Between the trimmed V and J ends, which lost 3 bases and 3 bases, there was a span of 12 bases. This CDR3 spans 14 amino acids. The germline V gene encodes CDR1 SGHRS and CDR2 YFSETQ. The authors prepared the TCRbeta library with unique molecular identifiers. TCRdb recomputed calls from the PCR reads with MiXCR, one row per CDR3 protein. The repertoire consists of roughly 50,000 distinct CDR3 sequences, with 44% occurring once and the leading ten covering 95% to 98%. The TCR sequence derives from a male patient between 10 and 17 years old who had a stem cell transplant for acute lymphoblastic leukemia, so the T cells may come from the graft donor. The specimen was PBMCs, mostly from graft donor cells, collected 360 days after TCRalphabeta/CD19-depleted stem cell transplant. The rearrangement uses TRBV5-1 and TRBJ1-1; D remains unclear. CDR3 nucleotide sequence: TGCGCCAGCAGCTCTTCGGGCTCCCACACTGAAGCTTTCTTT. As protein: CASSSSGSHTEAFF.